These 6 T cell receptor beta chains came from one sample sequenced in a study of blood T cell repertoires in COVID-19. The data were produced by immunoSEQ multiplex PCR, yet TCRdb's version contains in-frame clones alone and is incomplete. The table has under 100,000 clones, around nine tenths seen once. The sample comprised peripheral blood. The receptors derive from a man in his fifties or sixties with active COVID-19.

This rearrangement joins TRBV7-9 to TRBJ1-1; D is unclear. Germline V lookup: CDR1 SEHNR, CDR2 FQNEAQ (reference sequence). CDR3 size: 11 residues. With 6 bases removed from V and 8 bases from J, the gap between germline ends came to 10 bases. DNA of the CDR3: TGTGCCAGCAGTCAATTTCAGGAAGCTTTCTTT. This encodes CASSQFQEAFF.

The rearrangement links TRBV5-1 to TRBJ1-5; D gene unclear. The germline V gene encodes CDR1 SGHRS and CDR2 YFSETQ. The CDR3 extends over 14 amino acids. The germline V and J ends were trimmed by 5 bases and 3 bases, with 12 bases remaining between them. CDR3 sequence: CASRLDGNNQPQHF. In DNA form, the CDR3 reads TGCGCCAGCAGGCTAGACGGGAACAATCAGCCCCAGCATTTT. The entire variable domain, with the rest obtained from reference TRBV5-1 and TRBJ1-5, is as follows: KAGVTQTPRYLIKTRGQQVTLSCSPISGHRSVSWYQQTPGQGLQFLFEYFSETQRNKGNFPGRFSGRQFSNSRSEMNVSTLELGDSALYLCASRLDGNNQPQHFGDGTRLSIL.

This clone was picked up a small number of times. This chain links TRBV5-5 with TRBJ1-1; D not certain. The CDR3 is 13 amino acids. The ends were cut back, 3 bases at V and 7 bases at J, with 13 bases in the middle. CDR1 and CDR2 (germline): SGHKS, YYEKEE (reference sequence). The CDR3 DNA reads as TGTGCCAGCAGCTGGGCCGGGGAGGGTGAAGCTTTCTTT. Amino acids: CASSWAGEGEAFF.

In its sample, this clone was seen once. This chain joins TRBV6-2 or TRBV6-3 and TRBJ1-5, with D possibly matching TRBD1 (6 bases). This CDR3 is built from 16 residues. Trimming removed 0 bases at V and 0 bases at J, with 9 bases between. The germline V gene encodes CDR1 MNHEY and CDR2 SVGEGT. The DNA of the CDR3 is TGTGCCAGCAGTTACTCGGGGGCCCTTAGCAATCAGCCCCAGCATTTT. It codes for CASSYSGALSNQPQHF.

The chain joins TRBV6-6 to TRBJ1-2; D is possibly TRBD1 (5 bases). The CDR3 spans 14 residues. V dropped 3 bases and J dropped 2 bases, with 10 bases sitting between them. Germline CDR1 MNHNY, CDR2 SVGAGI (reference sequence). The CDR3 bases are TGTGCCAGCAGTTATGGGGCGTCGAACTATGGCTACACCTTC. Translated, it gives CASSYGASNYGYTF.

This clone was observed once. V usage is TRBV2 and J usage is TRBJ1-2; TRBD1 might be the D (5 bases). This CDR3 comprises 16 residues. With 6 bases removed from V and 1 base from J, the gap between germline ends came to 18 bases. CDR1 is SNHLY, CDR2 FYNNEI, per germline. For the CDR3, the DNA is TGTGCCAGCAGCGATGGGGGGAGCATTTTTAACTATGGCTACACCTTC. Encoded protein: CASSDGGSIFNYGYTF.